This TCR beta chain is drawn from a study of blood T cell repertoires in COVID-19. About the research overall: The study drew acute and convalescent COVID-19 samples from the United States, Italy and Spain. The cDNA or gDNA used as material had been derived from T cells, B-cell-depleted T cells, or PBMCs.

Per germline, CDR1 LNHDA and CDR2 SQIVND (reference sequence). The CDR3 has 15 residues. Trimming at V came to 4 bases and at J to 9 bases, leaving 9 bases not matched to a gene. In the original workflow: Estimation of nucleated cell counts was performed using reference gene primer amplification. Assay: immunoSEQ multiplex PCR; the TCRdb copy retains only in-frame clones and omits some. That table supplies the V and J calls and clone size; D and trimming were determined from the DNA. The profile covers about 280,000 clones, with over 75% appearing a single time and about 5.1% taken by the ten largest.

This chain links TRBV19 with TRBJ2-1; 10 bases agree with TRBD2. The sequence was obtained from a man between 50 and 59 years old with active or convalescent COVID-19. The material sequenced was peripheral blood. The CDR3 region has the DNA TGTGCCAGTAGTAGGGCTAGCGGGAGTTTTAGTGAGCAGTTCTTC. Amino acids: CASSRASGSFSEQFF.